This T cell receptor (beta chain) was sequenced for a study of cytomegalovirus exposure and HLA in healthy donors. Findings of the study overall: Clonal expansion, a later analysis showed, was greater in HLA-associated TCR beta chains than in equally common others.

PCR amplification relied on 60 Vbeta primers (plus 13 Jbeta primers). Assay used: immunoSEQ multiplex PCR; TCRdb lists only in-frame clones, some missing. The sample has about 110,000 clones; 80% to 90% are singletons. The CDR3 is 12 residues long. Per the germline V gene, CDR1 is ENHRY and CDR2 is SYGVKD. A remark on this clone: The target antigen is unknown. The junction departs from the called germline gene at one end, perhaps through a read error.

Material for sequencing was PBMCs. The chain uses TRBV10-3 and TRBJ1-1; possibly TRBD1 for D (5 bases). The receptor was isolated from a man aged 50 to 60 in good health and CMV-seronegative. CDR3 in amino acids: CAISPQDTGAFF. Here the CDR3 DNA reads TGTGCCATCAGTCCACAGGACACTGGAGCTTTCTTT.